This TCR beta chain was obtained from a study of CD8 T cells in ankylosing spondylitis (TCRdb year 2017). With regard to the full study: The study set out to find disease-linked TCR variants by profiling T cell receptor beta repertoires in ankylosing spondylitis patients and healthy donors. In total, the full study cohort was made up of 85 to 140 healthy donors and approximately 24 ankylosing spondylitis patients. Peripheral blood was sampled, and synovial fluid was additionally collected from ankylosing spondylitis patients.

Deletion took 4 bases off V and 2 bases off J, with a span of 9 bases between the germline ends. The CDR3 numbers 13 residues from cysteine through phenylalanine. CDR3 DNA only is kept here, 39 bases in frame from base 1. CDR1 and CDR2, per the germline V gene (reference sequence), are DFQATT and SNEGSKA. This sample was sequenced with an Illumina HiSeq 2500. Quantitative 5'-RACE with molecular barcodes was used to prepare TCR beta libraries. Per the source publication's procedure: A new computational method, built on a probabilistic model of VDJ rearrangement, was used to identify disease-linked TCR variants. The public reads were reprocessed in TCRdb via fastp at Q25 and MiXCR, keeping in-frame beta chains. Rows are unified per CDR3 protein, each entry keeping the most common DNA and genes. For this entry, the V and J calls and clone size follow TCRdb and not the study's own pipeline. The table for this sample lists some 330,000 distinct CDR3 sequences; 8% of them were counted only once. In total, the top ten clones hold about 15% of the sample.

As for this clonotype: It lacks a known antigen. Within one base of it there is no much larger clone, and no base qualities were kept.

Study-level results and caveats: The disease-linked clones showed a CD8+ phenotype and occurred at relatively low frequencies in peripheral blood. The disease-linked clones were reported as significantly enriched in matched synovial fluid samples from ankylosing spondylitis patients. Some of the motif variants had been reported before in the synovial fluid and blood of reactive arthritis patients, a finding that suggests common disease-initiation mechanisms. Blood from ankylosing spondylitis patients appeared to be characterized by a TCR beta motif composed of roughly eight highly homologous amino acid variants.

The sequenced material came from blood, either unsorted or a sorted T cell fraction (not recorded which). The chain is assembled from TRBV20-1 and TRBJ1-5; a confident D gene designation cannot be given. This TCR came from a male donor with ankylosing spondylitis. For the CDR3, the sequence is CSATTWGNQPQHF. The sequence in DNA is TGCAGTGCTACAACGTGGGGCAATCAGCCCCAGCATTTT.